These 26 T cell receptor beta chains came from one sample sequenced in a study of siplizumab effects on memory and regulatory T cells. Profiling relied on immunoSEQ multiplex PCR, and the TCRdb table lists in-frame clones only, not all of them. Of about 110,000 clones detected, more than 90% appear once; the ten largest clones hold 1% to 1.5%. The sequencing input was CD4+ T cells sorted from blood. The source of these receptors is a human donor in good health.

This chain uses TRBV5-6 with TRBJ2-7; 9 bases agree with TRBD1. This CDR3 has 16 amino acids. Germline CDR1 is SGHDT and CDR2 is YYEEEE. V trimming: 4 bases; J trimming: 3 bases; junction bases outside the gene matches: 11. The CDR3: CASSPGTGNTYYEQYF. The CDR3 DNA sequence: TGTGCCAGCAGCCCCGGGACAGGGAATACCTACTACGAGCAGTACTTC.

The genes are TRBV5-1 and TRBJ2-3; tentatively, D is TRBD2 (5 bases). The V end lost 4 bases, the J end lost 0 bases, and 12 bases lay between the germline ends. CDR1 is SGHRS and CDR2 is YFSETQ in the germline V gene. The CDR3 is 15 amino acids. The CDR3 region is CASSLSGGSTDTQYF. The CDR3 DNA reads TGCGCCAGCAGCCTCAGTGGCGGGAGCACAGATACGCAGTATTTT.

The chain joins TRBV4-1 to TRBJ1-2, with D possibly being TRBD1 (5 bases). The CDR3 length is 14 residues. Germline CDR1 and CDR2: MGHRA and YSYEKL. V lost 4 bases and J lost 3, with 12 bases in between. The CDR3 nucleotides are TGCGCCAGCAGCCGTCGGGGCTCGGACTATGGCTACACCTTC. It codes for CASSRRGSDYGYTF.

V is TRBV12-5 and J is TRBJ2-5, with 8 nucleotides matching TRBD1. The CDR3 consists of 15 residues. Germline lookup yields CDR1 LGHNT and CDR2 FRNRAP. J was trimmed by 3 bases and V by 3 bases; bases with no gene match: 6. The CDR3 bases are TGTGCTAGTGGTTTTTCCGGGACAGGAAAAGAGACCCAGTACTTC. Translation gives CASGFSGTGKETQYF.

The chain has TRBV4-2 and TRBJ2-7, with D possibly being TRBD2 (6 bases). This CDR3 spans 16 amino acids. V gave up 5 bases and J gave up 0 bases, with 17 bases separating them. The germline gives CDR1 LGHNA, CDR2 YNFKEQ. The chain's CDR3 is CASSDTTRGSSYEQYF. The CDR3 nucleotides read TGTGCCAGCAGCGATACGACTAGGGGAAGCTCCTACGAGCAGTACTTC.

The chain recombines TRBV7-2 with TRBJ2-3; 12 bases map to TRBD2. V dropped 1 base and J dropped 5; count of bases not matched to a gene: 4. Germline values: CDR1 SGHTA, CDR2 FQGNSA. CDR3 length: 16 residues. CDR3: CASSLGTSGRLDTQYF. The CDR3 nucleotides are TGTGCCAGCAGCTTAGGTACTAGCGGGAGGTTAGATACGCAGTATTTT.

CDR3 amino acids: CASGFQGQNNSPLHF. As DNA, the CDR3 is TGTGCTAGTGGTTTCCAGGGACAGAATAATTCACCCCTCCACTTT. The chain links TRBV12-5 to TRBJ1-6; 7 bases align to TRBD1. CDR1 and CDR2 (germline): LGHNT, FRNRAP. V was clipped by 3 bases and J by 5 bases; unmatched bases: 4. The CDR3 loop spans 15 amino acids. Combining the CDR3 with reference TRBV12-5 and TRBJ1-6 gives the whole variable domain DARVTQTPRHKVTEMGQEVTMRCQPILGHNTVFWYRQTMMQGLELLAYFRNRAPLDDSGMPKDRFSAEMPDATLATLKIQPSEPRDSAVYFCASGFQGQNNSPLHFGNGTRLTVT.

The CDR3 region has the DNA TGTGCCAGCATTAGGAACACTGAAGCTTTCTTT. Translating it yields CASIRNTEAFF. The chain combines TRBV25-1 with TRBJ1-1, with D uncertain. The CDR3 contains 11 residues. V was shortened by 7 bases and J by 1 base, with 4 bases between the two germline ends. Germline V gene lookup returns CDR1 MGHDK and CDR2 SYGVNS.

V and J are TRBV9 and TRBJ2-2; 13 nucleotides line up with TRBD2. Losses at the gene ends were 4 bases for V and 9 bases for J; bases not matched to a gene: 9. The CDR3 sequence is 16 residues long. Germline values: CDR1 SGDLS, CDR2 YYNGEE. The CDR3 DNA is TGTGCCAGCAGCCCCCAAGGACTAGCGGGAGTCCGGGAGCTGTTTTTT. Residues: CASSPQGLAGVRELFF.

The chain is built from TRBV6-5 and TRBJ2-7; D possibly matches TRBD1 or TRBD2 (5 bases each). This CDR3 comprises 14 residues. Trimming pared 6 bases from V and 2 bases from J, leaving 14 bases between. The V gene's germline CDR1 is MNHEY and CDR2 SVGAGI. The CDR3 protein is CASRLRDGAYEQYF. The DNA for the CDR3 is TGTGCCAGCAGACTCCGGGACGGAGCCTACGAGCAGTACTTC.

This chain connects TRBV5-1 to TRBJ2-7, with a weak D call TRBD1 (6 bases). The CDR3 consists of 13 residues. The germline V gene encodes CDR1 SGHRS and CDR2 YFSETQ. V was cut by 4 bases and J by 7 bases, with 15 bases left in between. The CDR3 sequence: CASSPGTSREQYF. The CDR3 nucleotides are TGCGCCAGCAGCCCCGGGACATCCAGAGAGCAGTACTTC.

This chain joins TRBV2 and TRBJ2-6; D is unclear. The CDR3 has 16 residues. Looked up from germline, CDR1 is SNHLY and CDR2 is FYNNEI. V was trimmed by 8 bases and J by 4 bases, leaving 18 bases between them. In DNA form, the CDR3 reads TGTGCCAGCCACTGGCGTGTGGGCGCCGGGGCCAACGTCCTGACTTTC. It specifies CASHWRVGAGANVLTF.

V and J are TRBV6-5 and TRBJ1-3; 7 nucleotides agree with TRBD1. This CDR3 contains 15 residues. With V trimmed by 5 bases and J by 0 bases, 4 bases remained unmatched. Germline-derived CDR1 and CDR2 are MNHEY and SVGAGI. CDR3: CASSRTGSSGNTIYF. The CDR3 coding sequence is TGTGCCAGCAGTCGGACAGGCAGCTCTGGAAACACCATATATTTT.

The chain links TRBV6-5 to TRBJ2-1; D is perhaps TRBD1 or TRBD2 (5 bases each). Trimming pared 7 bases from V and 1 base from J, leaving 14 bases between. Per germline, CDR1 MNHEY and CDR2 SVGAGI. The CDR3 is 15 residues long. Here the CDR3 reads CASTPQGGSYNEQFF. CDR3 in DNA: TGTGCCAGCACCCCGCAGGGCGGGTCCTACAATGAGCAGTTCTTC.

The rearrangement joins TRBV10-3 to TRBJ2-5, with TRBD1 identical over 10 bases. The germline CDR1 and CDR2 sequences are ENHRY and SYGVKD. The V segment lost 6 bases and the J segment 3 bases; nucleotides outside the gene matches: 13. The CDR3 sequence is 17 residues long. The CDR3 DNA reads as TGTGCCATCAGACCCTCGGAGGGGACAGGGGCTGAAGAGACCCAGTACTTC. Its protein product is CAIRPSEGTGAEETQYF.

The chain recombines TRBV18 with TRBJ2-2; the D gene is possibly TRBD2 (6 bases). V was cut by 3 bases and J by 0 bases, with 8 bases left in between. From germline, CDR1 is KGHSH and CDR2 LQKENI. The CDR3 extends over 15 amino acids. The CDR3 protein is CASSPGGSNTGELFF. Written as DNA, the CDR3 is TGTGCCAGCTCACCGGGGGGTTCGAACACCGGGGAGCTGTTTTTT.

This clone was counted once. This chain links TRBV19 with TRBJ2-4; D may be TRBD2 (6 bases). The CDR3 is made up of 13 amino acids. V was cut by 5 bases and J by 1 base, with 6 bases left in between. Germline V gene sequence: CDR1 LNHDA, CDR2 SQIVND (reference sequence). CDR3 protein: CASSREAKNIQYF. The DNA for the CDR3 is TGTGCCAGTAGTCGGGAGGCCAAAAACATTCAGTACTTC. The variable domain in full, completed from reference TRBV19 and TRBJ2-4, reads DGGITQSPKYLFRKEGQNVTLSCEQNLNHDAMYWYRQDPGQGLRLIYYSQIVNDFQKGDIAEGYSVSREKKESFPLTVTSAQKNPTAFYLCASSREAKNIQYFGAGTRLSVL.

This chain joins TRBV5-1 and TRBJ2-1; unclear D gene. This CDR3 comprises 15 residues. The germline V gene has CDR1 SGHRS and CDR2 YFSETQ. Trimming shortened V by 0 bases and J by 4 bases, and 11 bases separated the two germline ends. This CDR3 is CASSLGTGSYNEQFF. The CDR3 DNA reads as TGCGCCAGCAGCTTGGGCACCGGCAGTTACAATGAGCAGTTCTTC.

The chain joins TRBV28 to TRBJ1-4; D unresolved. The CDR3 is 12 amino acids. V lost 5 bases to trimming and J lost 8 bases, with 9 bases between them. Germline V gives CDR1 MDHEN, CDR2 SYDVKM. The CDR3 sequence: CASSPPREKLFF. CDR3 DNA: TGTGCCAGCAGTCCGCCACGGGAAAAACTGTTTTTT.

This chain links TRBV5-6 with TRBJ1-5, with a possible D match to TRBD1 (5 bases). The CDR3 spans 17 residues. Germline loops: CDR1 SGHDT, CDR2 YYEEEE. V was pared by 4 bases and J by 1 base, with 18 bases between. The CDR3 region has the DNA TGTGCCAGCAGCATCGGGGGAGGGACCCGAAGCAATCAGCCCCAGCATTTT. Encoded protein: CASSIGGGTRSNQPQHF.

CDR3 protein: CASSSGTEAFF. The CDR3 bases are TGTGCCAGCAGTTCCGGGACAGAAGCTTTCTTT. V usage is TRBV6-6 and J usage is TRBJ1-1, with a weak D call TRBD1 (6 bases). V shed 4 bases and J shed 8 bases, with 8 bases lying between them. The CDR3 is 11 amino acids. Germline CDR1 MNHNY, CDR2 SVGAGI (reference sequence).

V gene TRBV18 combines with J gene TRBJ2-7, with 15 bases lining up with TRBD2. The CDR3 consists of 16 residues. V shed 5 bases, J shed 4 bases, and the junction held 6 bases outside the gene matches. The germline V gene has CDR1 KGHSH and CDR2 LQKENI. The CDR3 protein is CASSSRTSGRDYEQYF. CDR3 DNA sequence: TGTGCCAGCTCATCCCGGACTAGCGGGAGGGATTACGAGCAGTACTTC. Drawing the rest from reference TRBV18 and TRBJ2-7, the complete variable domain is NAGVMQNPRHLVRRRGQEARLRCSPMKGHSHVYWYRQLPEEGLKFMVYLQKENIIDESGMPKERFSAEFPKEGPSILRIQQVVRGDSAAYFCASSSRTSGRDYEQYFGPGTRLTVT.

V usage is TRBV5-1 and J usage is TRBJ2-5; 8 bases fit TRBD2. The CDR3 is 15 amino acids. Per the germline V gene, CDR1 is SGHRS and CDR2 is YFSETQ. The junction had 8 bases not matched to a gene; V was cut back by 2 bases and J by 5 bases. For the CDR3, the DNA is TGCGCCAGCAGCTTCGGGAGCGGGAGTTTTGAGACCCAGTACTTC. The encoded protein is CASSFGSGSFETQYF.

This chain connects TRBV27 to TRBJ2-7; 11 bases map to TRBD2. The ends lost 7 bases at V and 2 bases at J; junction bases unmatched: 4. Germline CDR1 reads MNHEY; CDR2 reads SMNVEV (reference sequence). This CDR3 has 14 amino acids. This CDR3 reads CASKGTSGTYEQYF. CDR3 in DNA: TGTGCCAGCAAAGGGACTAGCGGAACCTACGAGCAGTACTTC.

As regards this clone: This same CDR3 is encoded by further DNA sequences in the sample. The chain joins TRBV27 to TRBJ1-6; 8 bases align to TRBD1. This CDR3 has 14 amino acids. Losses at the gene ends were 2 bases for V and 7 bases for J; bases not matched to a gene: 1. From germline, CDR1 is MNHEY and CDR2 SMNVEV (reference sequence). CDR3 in amino acids: CASSLQGANSPLHF. As DNA, the CDR3 is TGTGCCAGCAGTTTACAGGGGGCGAATTCACCCCTCCACTTT.

The V call is TRBV9, the J call TRBJ1-1; 7 bases are a match to TRBD1. In germline, CDR1 is SGDLS, CDR2 YYNGEE. The CDR3 runs 14 residues. J lost 1 base, V lost 4 bases, and 4 bases had no gene match. CDR3 protein: CASSPGTANTEAFF. In DNA, the CDR3 is TGTGCCAGCAGCCCAGGGACAGCGAACACTGAAGCTTTCTTT.